The clone carrying this TCR beta chain was seen only once. Its target is unknown. This entry comes from a study of cytomegalovirus exposure and HLA in healthy donors. The CDR3 contains 14 residues. Germline loops: CDR1 SGHRS, CDR2 YFSETQ. V was cut by 4 bases and J by 0 bases, with 7 bases left in between. The PCR had 60 Vbeta and 13 Jbeta primers. Here immunoSEQ multiplex PCR was the method, and the copy in TCRdb shows in-frame clones only, minus some. The sample shows fewer than 150,000 clones, 73% of them seen only once. Study-wide results and limits: Being productive about 87% or about 30% of the time was typical of most TCR beta V segments in an earlier analysis. The classifier, whose performance was assessed in both the original and validation cohorts, reportedly diagnosed cytomegalovirus status with high specificity and sensitivity.

The V gene is TRBV5-1, the J gene TRBJ2-2; no clear D gene. This clonotype was sampled from a human donor in good health. Sequenced: PBMCs. The CDR3 DNA reads as TGCGCCAGCAGCACATCCTCGAACACCGGGGAGCTGTTTTTT. This codes for CASSTSSNTGELFF.